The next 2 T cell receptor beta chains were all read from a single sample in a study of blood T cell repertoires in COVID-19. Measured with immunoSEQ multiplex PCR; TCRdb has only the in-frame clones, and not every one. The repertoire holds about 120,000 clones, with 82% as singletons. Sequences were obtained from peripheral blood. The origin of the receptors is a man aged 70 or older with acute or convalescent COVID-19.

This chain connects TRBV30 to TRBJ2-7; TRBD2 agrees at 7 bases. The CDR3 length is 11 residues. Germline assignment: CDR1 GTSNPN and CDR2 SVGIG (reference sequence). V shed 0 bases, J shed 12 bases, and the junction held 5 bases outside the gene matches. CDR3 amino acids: CAWSVDREVYF. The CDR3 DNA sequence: TGTGCCTGGAGTGTAGATCGGGAGGTGTACTTC.

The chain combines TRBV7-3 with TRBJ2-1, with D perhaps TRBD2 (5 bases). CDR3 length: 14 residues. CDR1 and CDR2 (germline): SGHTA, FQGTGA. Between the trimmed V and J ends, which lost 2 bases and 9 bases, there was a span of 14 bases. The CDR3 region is CASSLGVSSGEQFF. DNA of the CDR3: TGTGCCAGCAGCTTAGGGGTCAGCAGCGGTGAGCAGTTCTTC.